This TCR beta chain came from a study of cytomegalovirus exposure and HLA in healthy donors. Study-level background: Early on, a data release was issued that held some 91 million unique TCRs from HLA-typed donors. Overall study findings and caveats: Available immune exposure information covered CMV serostatus only. Presence/absence analyses supposed approximately even sequencing depth among donors.

V lost 4 bases to trimming and J lost 5 bases, with 14 bases between them. The germline V gene has CDR1 MGHRA and CDR2 YSYEKL. This CDR3 has 15 residues. This clone has only a few counts. Its target is unknown. Researchers ran the PCR with 60 Vbeta and 13 Jbeta primers. Some clones are missing from TCRdb's copy, which holds only in-frame ones; the method was immunoSEQ multiplex PCR. The profile shows some 150,000 clones, 77% of them singletons. Sequenced: PBMCs. The source is a woman between 50 and 59 years old in good health and CMV-seronegative. The chain is built from TRBV4-1 and TRBJ2-2; D might be TRBD2 (6 bases). The CDR3 sequence: CASSPPVRGTGELFF. The DNA of the CDR3 is TGCGCCAGCAGCCCCCCTGTGCGGGGAACCGGGGAGCTGTTTTTT.